Here is one T cell receptor beta chain with its context. The data are from a study of control samples from healthy donors and cancer patients. Profiled with immunoSEQ multiplex PCR; TCRdb holds only in-frame clones, not every one. The sample yields roughly 100,000 clones, 80% to 90% seen once. Germline V gene lookup returns CDR1 MDHEN and CDR2 SYDVKM. Trimming shortened V by 8 bases and J by 4 bases, and 10 bases separated the two germline ends. The CDR3 consists of 12 residues. The chain couples TRBV28 to TRBJ2-3; unclear D gene. This clonotype was obtained from a man aged 25-45 years in good health. The sequencing sample was made of blood. The DNA of the CDR3 is TGTGCCAGCGCCTCTAAACCAGATACGCAGTATTTT. Translating gives CASASKPDTQYF.